The rows below give T cell receptor beta chains drawn from one sample of a study of blood T cells in healthy people across ages. TCRdb passed the 5' RACE reads through MiXCR, listing each CDR3 protein once. The sample has hundreds of thousands of distinct CDR3 sequences, just over 55% seen once. The sample consisted of blood. These receptors were obtained from a man aged 35 to 55 in good health. The CDR3 runs from the conserved cysteine through the conserved F or W. The D gene is left open where the match is weak. Size is stated for part of the rows, as once, few or many counts, or as a class when the clone is expanded.

TGTGCCAGCAGCCTTCAAGGGGGCGCGGCGAACACCGGGGAGCTGTTTTTT CASSLQGGAANTGELFF few TRBJ2-2 TRBV11-2 TRBD1
TGCAGTGCTAGCGGGAGCGGGACCGGGGAGCTGTTTTTT CSASGSGTGELFF once TRBJ2-2 TRBV20-1 -
TGTGCCAGCAGCGGGGGGGCTCTCAGTTCCGAGACCCAGTACTTC CASSGGALSSETQYF few TRBJ2-5 TRBV9 -
TGTGCCAGCAGTTACATCACCAAGCAAGAGACCCAGTACTTC CASSYITKQETQYF few TRBJ2-5 TRBV28 -
TGTGCCAGCAGTTCCGTGGCAGGGGTGGATCAGCCCCAGCATTTT CASSSVAGVDQPQHF - TRBJ1-5 TRBV27 -
TGCAGCGTTGAGGGTTTTGGGGCCAACGTCCTGACTTTC CSVEGFGANVLTF few TRBJ2-6 TRBV29-1 -
TGTGCCAACAGCCCTCGGACAGACAACTATGGCTACACCTTC CANSPRTDNYGYTF - TRBJ1-2 TRBV7-9 -
TGTGCCAGCAGTTTAGGGACAGGTCCTTCCTACAATGAGCAGTTCTTC CASSLGTGPSYNEQFF - TRBJ2-1 TRBV12-3/TRBV12-4 TRBD1
TGTGCCAGCAGCCGTACTAGCGGGACGGGGGAACAAGAGACCCAGTACTTC CASSRTSGTGEQETQYF - TRBJ2-5 TRBV3-1 TRBD2
TGTGCCAGCAGCCAATATGCCTCGGGGGCGCTGGGCTCCTACGAGCAGTACTTC CASSQYASGALGSYEQYF few TRBJ2-7 TRBV16 -
TGTGCCAGCAGCATGGCGCCGGGACAGGGTAACACAGATACGCAGTATTTT CASSMAPGQGNTDTQYF few TRBJ2-3 TRBV7-9 TRBD1
TGTGCCAGCAGCCCCCTTCCCCGAGGGAGGGAGCAAATTCAGCCCCAGCATTTT CASSPLPRGREQIQPQHF - TRBJ1-5 TRBV28 -
TGCAGCGTTGAAGTGACGGACAGGGGGCCTGGGGCCAACGTCCTGACTTTC CSVEVTDRGPGANVLTF few TRBJ2-6 TRBV29-1 TRBD1
TGTGCCAGCAGCTCGGGGACAGGGTTCCAAGAGACCCAGTACTTC CASSSGTGFQETQYF once TRBJ2-5 TRBV7-6 TRBD1
TGTGCCAGCAGCTCCGAGGAGGGTCAGGGGGAATACACCTTC CASSSEEGQGEYTF - TRBJ1-2 TRBV7-3 TRBD1
TGTGCCAGCAGCCTCAAAGGACAGGGGGGGAATCAGCCCCAGCATTTT CASSLKGQGGNQPQHF few TRBJ1-5 TRBV7-2 TRBD1
TGTGCCAGCAGTGTGGGGGGCGCAAACATAGCCAAAAACATTCAGTACTTC CASSVGGANIAKNIQYF few TRBJ2-4 TRBV7-3 -
TGTGCCAGCAGCCAGCTGAACACTGAAGCTTTCTTT CASSQLNTEAFF - TRBJ1-1 TRBV7-9 -
TGTGCCAGTACCCCACAGCTTACGAACACTGAAGCTTTCTTT CASTPQLTNTEAFF - TRBJ1-1 TRBV9 -
TGTGCCAGCAGCTTTGGGCGCGTCACAGATACGCAGTATTTT CASSFGRVTDTQYF - TRBJ2-3 TRBV11-1 -
TGTGCCAGCAGTGGGGTCTCGGGGGGCGCGCAGTTCTTC CASSGVSGGAQFF - TRBJ2-1 TRBV2 -
TGCGCCAGCAGCTTGGACCCTCCTTATGGCTACACCTTC CASSLDPPYGYTF few TRBJ1-2 TRBV5-1 -
TGTGCCAGCAGACCCCTTAGGGGGGTTATCGACACCGGGGAGCTGTTTTTT CASRPLRGVIDTGELFF - TRBJ2-2 TRBV6-2/TRBV6-3 -
TGTGCCAGCAGCCCAGGGCCCGGTAGCGGGAGAGACAATGAGCAGTTCTTC CASSPGPGSGRDNEQFF few TRBJ2-1 TRBV13 TRBD2
TGTGCCAGCAGCACTACTAGCGGGGGGAACACCGGGGAGCTGTTTTTT CASSTTSGGNTGELFF - TRBJ2-2 TRBV9 TRBD2
TGTGCCATCAGTGTGGTGGCAGATCAGAACACCGGGGAGCTGTTTTTT CAISVVADQNTGELFF few TRBJ2-2 TRBV10-3 -
TGTGCCACCAGTGTCGGGACAGGGTACCAAGAGACCCAGTACTTC CATSVGTGYQETQYF - TRBJ2-5 TRBV24-1 TRBD1
TGTGCCAGCAGTGAAGGGGGATCCCAAGAGACCCAGTACTTC CASSEGGSQETQYF - TRBJ2-5 TRBV25-1 -